The rows below give T cell receptor beta chains drawn from one sample of a study of cytomegalovirus exposure and HLA in healthy donors. The data were produced by immunoSEQ multiplex PCR, yet TCRdb's version contains in-frame clones alone and is incomplete. The repertoire includes 350,000 or so clones, roughly 90% of them detected once, and over 0.8% sits in the top ten. Material for sequencing was PBMCs. These receptors were obtained from a woman between 18 and 29 years old in good health and CMV-seronegative. The CDR3 runs from the conserved cysteine through the conserved F or W. Each record gives: J gene, D gene, V gene, CDR3 protein, CDR3 DNA. The D gene is left open where the match is weak.

>TRBJ1-2|TRBD1|TRBV6-5
CASSNGQGGYGYTF
TGTGCCAGCAGTAACGGACAGGGTGGCTATGGCTACACCTTC
>TRBJ1-1|NA|TRBV6-5
CASSYRQANTEAFF
TGTGCCAGCAGTTACCGACAGGCGAACACTGAAGCTTTCTTT
>TRBJ2-7|TRBD1|TRBV5-1
CASSSMTGIYEQYF
TGCGCCAGCAGCTCGATGACAGGGATCTACGAGCAGTACTTC
>TRBJ2-1|TRBD2|TRBV28
CASSLWTGTSGRGGEQFF
TGTGCCAGCAGTTTATGGACCGGGACTAGCGGGAGGGGTGGTGAGCAGTTCTTC
>TRBJ2-1|TRBD2|TRBV20-1
CSALTSHEQFF
TGCAGTGCCCTGACTAGCCATGAGCAGTTCTTC
>TRBJ2-7|TRBD1|TRBV7-3
CASSTTRDSYEQYF
TGTGCCAGCAGCACTACAAGGGACAGCTACGAGCAGTACTTC
>TRBJ2-1|NA|TRBV5-1
CASSLGQGGNEQFF
TGCGCCAGCAGCTTGGGGCAGGGAGGCAATGAGCAGTTCTTC
>TRBJ2-1|NA|TRBV15
CATSRRRGGGSNEQFF
TGTGCCACCAGCAGAAGGCGGGGAGGGGGTTCCAATGAGCAGTTCTTC
>TRBJ2-2|TRBD1|TRBV28
CASSSTGGEDTGELFF
TGTGCCAGCAGTTCCACAGGGGGCGAGGACACCGGGGAGCTGTTTTTT
>TRBJ1-1|NA|TRBV7-9
CASSLAGPEAFF
TGTGCCAGCAGCTTAGCGGGGCCGGAAGCTTTCTTT
>TRBJ1-1|NA|TRBV27
CASTLNKNLNTEAFF
TGTGCCAGCACCCTAAATAAGAATCTGAACACTGAAGCTTTCTTT
>TRBJ1-2|NA|TRBV6-4
CASSKLRGYTF
TGTGCCAGCAGTAAACTCCGTGGCTACACCTTC